The 20 T cell receptor beta chains below were found in one sample sequenced in a study of T cell repertoires in cytomegalovirus infection. These receptors have no known antigen. From the reads, TCRdb called clonotypes with MiXCR, one entry per CDR3 protein. The table includes about 350,000 distinct CDR3 sequences, about 32% detected once. This sample comprised cultured PBMCs, obtained from culture after CMV antigen stimulation. The receptor set was obtained from a human donor in good health (CMV status not recorded). Some clones in this sample may be carry-over from other donors' samples.

This clonotype was seen more than once but under ten times. This chain uses TRBV7-2 with TRBJ2-3; TRBD1 or TRBD2 may be the D gene (7 bases each). This CDR3 comprises 15 residues. Trimming pared 5 bases from V and 4 bases from J, leaving 16 bases between. CDR1 SGHTA and CDR2 FQGNSA come from the germline V gene. CDR3 nucleotide sequence: TGTGCCAGCAGCCAGGGGGGCGGGAGTCCAGATACGCAGTATTTT. Its translation: CASSQGGGSPDTQYF.

The table lists this clonotype with a few counts. This chain joins TRBV12-3 or TRBV12-4 and TRBJ1-2; 8 nucleotides line up with TRBD1. The CDR3 is 14 residues long. V lost 5 bases, J lost 5 bases, and 7 bases stayed unmatched. The CDR3 protein is CASSTTGANYGYTF. CDR3 bases: TGTGCCAGCAGTACGACAGGGGCAAATTATGGCTACACCTTC.

A few counts support this clonotype. V usage is TRBV7-6 and J usage is TRBJ2-5, with 11 bases lining up with TRBD2. The CDR3 runs 16 residues. The V gene's germline CDR1 is SGHVS and CDR2 FNYEAQ. After removal of 2 bases from V and 1 base from J, the junction contained 3 bases not matched to a gene. CDR3 in DNA: TGTGCCAGCAGCTTAAGGACTAGCGGGTTCCAAGAGACCCAGTACTTC. Its translation: CASSLRTSGFQETQYF. Using reference TRBV7-6 and TRBJ2-5 for the parts outside the CDR3, the full variable domain is GAGVSQSPRYKVTKRGQDVALRCDPISGHVSLYWYRQALGQGPEFLTYFNYEAQQDKSGLPNDRFSAERPEGSISTLTIQRTEQRDSAMYRCASSLRTSGFQETQYFGPGTRLLVL.

This clonotype turned up a few times. The chain uses TRBV7-3 and TRBJ2-1; TRBD2 might be the D (6 bases). The CDR3 spans 13 residues. Germline V gives CDR1 SGHTA, CDR2 FQGTGA. Trimming shortened V by 3 bases and J by 8 bases, and 11 bases separated the two germline ends. CDR3 sequence: CASSFMEGHEQFF. In nucleotides, the CDR3 is TGTGCCAGCAGCTTTATGGAGGGGCATGAGCAGTTCTTC.

This rearrangement joins TRBV7-2 to TRBJ1-1; D remains unclear. V dropped 8 bases and J dropped 3 bases, with 13 bases sitting between them. The germline V gene encodes CDR1 SGHTA and CDR2 FQGNSA. This CDR3 spans 13 amino acids. The CDR3 sequence: CASGRIRYTEAFF. The CDR3 coding sequence is TGTGCCAGCGGGAGGATCAGGTACACTGAAGCTTTCTTT.

The chain employs TRBV7-7 and TRBJ2-3; 12 bases agree with TRBD2. CDR3 length equals 15 residues. V trimming: 4 bases; J trimming: 3 bases; junction bases outside the gene matches: 2. Germline lookup yields CDR1 SSHAT and CDR2 FNYEAQ (reference sequence). This chain's CDR3 is CASSSGLAGTDTQYF. Here the CDR3 DNA reads TGTGCCAGCAGCTCCGGACTAGCGGGAACAGATACGCAGTATTTT.

The rearrangement joins TRBV7-8 to TRBJ2-2; D tentatively fits TRBD1 or TRBD2 (6 bases each). CDR1 is SGHVS, CDR2 FQNEAQ, per germline. The CDR3 covers 14 residues. Deletions cut 2 bases from V and 4 bases from J, with 8 bases between. This CDR3 reads CASSLTGATGELFF. In DNA, the CDR3 is TGTGCCAGCAGCTTAACGGGGGCCACCGGGGAGCTGTTTTTT.

This clonotype appeared a few times. The chain recombines TRBV6-1 with TRBJ2-3; D may match TRBD1 or TRBD2 (5 bases each). Germline V gene data show CDR1 as MNHNS and CDR2 as SASEGT. The CDR3 totals 15 residues. V gave up 6 bases and J gave up 1 base, with 14 bases separating them. The CDR3 DNA sequence: TGTGCCAGCAGCCACCGGGGCCCGGGCACAGATACGCAGTATTTT. This encodes CASSHRGPGTDTQYF.

This clonotype was seen repeatedly, ten times or more. CDR3 residues: CASSSTRQGTLGYQPQHF. DNA of the CDR3: TGTGCCAGCAGCTCGACCCGACAGGGCACCCTGGGATATCAGCCCCAGCATTTT. This chain connects TRBV7-2 to TRBJ1-5, with TRBD1 matching 7 bases. Germline CDR1 and CDR2: SGHTA and FQGNSA. The J segment lost 5 bases and the V segment lost 4 bases, leaving 17 bases of the junction unmatched. This CDR3 has 18 amino acids. The full variable domain, rest sourced from reference TRBV7-2 and TRBJ1-5, is GAGVSQSPSNKVTEKGKDVELRCDPISGHTALYWYRQSLGQGLEFLIYFQGNSAPDKSGLPSDRFSAERTGGSVSTLTIQRTQQEDSAVYLCASSSTRQGTLGYQPQHFGDGTRLSIL.

This rearrangement joins TRBV6-1 to TRBJ2-3, with 12 bases that match TRBD2. The CDR3 totals 15 residues. Germline-derived CDR1 and CDR2 are MNHNS and SASEGT. Germline trimming cut 0 bases from V and 8 bases from J; bases unmatched to any gene: 3. The CDR3 sequence: CASSEATLAGGTQYF. The CDR3 nucleotides are TGTGCCAGCAGTGAAGCAACACTAGCGGGAGGTACGCAGTATTTT.

The CDR3 spells CASSLRGGSAYEQFF. CDR3 nucleotides: TGTGCCAGCAGCTTAAGGGGCGGGAGTGCGTATGAGCAGTTCTTC. The V gene is TRBV7-2, the J gene TRBJ2-1; TRBD2 agrees at 7 bases. Per the germline V gene, CDR1 is SGHTA and CDR2 is FQGNSA. The CDR3 consists of 15 residues. Germline trimming cut 2 bases from V and 8 bases from J; bases unmatched to any gene: 9.

With respect to this clonotype: A much bigger clone sits one base away, suggesting this may be a read error. V is TRBV27 and J is TRBJ1-6; TRBD1 is a possible D gene (6 bases). Germline lookup yields CDR1 MNHEY and CDR2 SMNVEV (reference sequence). The CDR3 spans 17 residues. The germline V and J ends were trimmed by 5 bases and 4 bases, with 18 bases remaining between them. Here the CDR3 DNA reads TGTGCCAGCAGTGCGTACAGGGACCCCCCTTATAATTCACCCCTCCACTTT. Amino acid sequence: CASSAYRDPPYNSPLHF.

Only a few counts were recorded for this clonotype. The chain is built from TRBV7-9 and TRBJ1-4, with TRBD1 matching over 9 bases. The V segment lost 5 bases and the J segment 8 bases; nucleotides outside the gene matches: 9. Germline V gene sequence: CDR1 SEHNR, CDR2 FQNEAQ (reference sequence). The CDR3 is 15 residues long. CDR3 residues: CASSPGQGREEKLFF. CDR3 coding DNA: TGTGCCAGCAGCCCTGGACAGGGGCGGGAAGAAAAACTGTTTTTT.

The gene calls are TRBV19 and TRBJ2-2; the match to TRBD1 covers 8 bases. J was trimmed by 5 bases and V by 6 bases; bases with no gene match: 8. Per the germline V gene, CDR1 is LNHDA and CDR2 is SQIVND (reference sequence). The CDR3 loop spans 15 amino acids. CDR3 protein: CASSPQGGWTGELFF. As DNA, the CDR3 is TGTGCCAGTAGCCCACAGGGGGGATGGACCGGGGAGCTGTTTTTT. Filled out from reference TRBV19 and TRBJ2-2, the complete variable domain reads DGGITQSPKYLFRKEGQNVTLSCEQNLNHDAMYWYRQDPGQGLRLIYYSQIVNDFQKGDIAEGYSVSREKKESFPLTVTSAQKNPTAFYLCASSPQGGWTGELFFGEGSRLTVL.

This clonotype was picked up many times. The genes are TRBV7-8 and TRBJ2-5; D gene ambiguous. V gave up 1 base and J gave up 5 bases, with 8 bases separating them. Germline CDR1 is SGHVS and CDR2 is FQNEAQ. The CDR3 loop spans 13 amino acids. Here the CDR3 reads CASSLDRRETQYF. The CDR3 DNA is TGTGCCAGCAGCTTAGATCGTCGGGAGACCCAGTACTTC.

This rearrangement joins TRBV24-1 to TRBJ2-1, with TRBD2 identical over 12 bases. The germline CDR1 and CDR2 sequences are KGHDR and SFDVKD. V lost 5 bases to trimming and J lost 9 bases; unmatched junction nucleotides: 19. This CDR3 has 19 amino acids. In DNA form, the CDR3 reads TGTGCCACCAGTGGTCGGACTAGCGGGGCCCAGGCCCTCAGTACTGAGCAGTTCTTC. It specifies CATSGRTSGAQALSTEQFF.

In its sample, this clonotype was seen a few times. J is TRBJ2-1 and V is TRBV20-1; 14 bases agree with TRBD2. J gave up 8 bases and V 5 bases, and 8 bases lay outside the gene matches. The CDR3 is 15 residues long. From germline, CDR1 is DFQATT and CDR2 SNEGSKA (reference sequence). CDR3 nucleotide sequence: TGCAGTGCTCGCCGACTAGCGGGAGGGCCGCATGAGCAGTTCTTC. This translates into CSARRLAGGPHEQFF.

The genes are TRBV15 and TRBJ2-7, with TRBD1 identical over 7 bases. Germline V gene data show CDR1 as LNHNV and CDR2 as YYDKDF (reference sequence). This CDR3 comprises 15 residues. Losses at the gene ends were 3 bases for V and 5 bases for J; bases not matched to a gene: 10. The CDR3 bases are TGTGCCACCAGCAGCATCAGGGCAGGGGGTGACGAGCAGTACTTC. This gives the protein CATSSIRAGGDEQYF.

The chain combines TRBV27 with TRBJ2-3; D possibly uses TRBD1 or TRBD2 (5 bases each). The CDR3 spans 15 residues. Trimming took 6 bases from V and 1 from J, leaving 14 bases between them. CDR1 and CDR2 from the germline V gene are MNHEY and SMNVEV (reference sequence). CDR3 DNA sequence: TGTGCCAGCAGCAACTCGGTGGGGGGCACAGATACGCAGTATTTT. Amino acid sequence: CASSNSVGGTDTQYF.

The rearrangement joins TRBV29-1 to TRBJ2-3, with unresolved D. Germline V gives CDR1 SQVTM, CDR2 ANQGSEA. The CDR3 is made up of 12 amino acids. Trimming pared 7 bases from V and 2 bases from J, leaving 10 bases between. CDR3 region: CSAGPSTDTQYF. The DNA of the CDR3 is TGCAGCGCCGGACCTTCCACAGATACGCAGTATTTT.